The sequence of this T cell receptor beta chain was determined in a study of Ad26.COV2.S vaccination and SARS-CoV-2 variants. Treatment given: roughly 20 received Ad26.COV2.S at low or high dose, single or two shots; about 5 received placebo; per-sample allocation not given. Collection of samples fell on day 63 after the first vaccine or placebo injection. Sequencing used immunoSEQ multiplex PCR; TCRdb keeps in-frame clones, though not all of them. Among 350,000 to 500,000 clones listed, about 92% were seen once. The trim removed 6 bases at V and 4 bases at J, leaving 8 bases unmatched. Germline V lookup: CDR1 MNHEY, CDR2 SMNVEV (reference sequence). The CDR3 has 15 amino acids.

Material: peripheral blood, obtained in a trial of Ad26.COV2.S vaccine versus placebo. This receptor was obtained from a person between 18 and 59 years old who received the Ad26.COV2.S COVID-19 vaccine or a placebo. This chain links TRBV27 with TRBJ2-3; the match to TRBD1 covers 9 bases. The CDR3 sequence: CASRVTQGAADTQYF. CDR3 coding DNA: TGTGCCAGCAGGGTGACACAGGGGGCTGCAGATACGCAGTATTTT.